This note documents a single TCR beta chain sequence. What it binds is unknown. This sample was taken from a study of beta chain features in type 1 diabetes. Study-wide context: Cell yields, age and gender were similar between patients and healthy donors.

Study results and limitations: Among all four CD4+ subsets, Type 1 diabetes patients had TCRB CDR3s that were moderately but significantly shorter. Patients showed naive, central memory and Treg TCRB repertoires that appeared more similar than those of healthy donors. PCR may have favored shorter templates equally in patients and controls.

The investigators reverse transcribed all of the isolated RNA, so they sequenced expressed TCRB transcripts. Clones were read by immunoSEQ multiplex PCR, and TCRdb kept only the in-frame ones, dropping some. The sample lists 300,000 to 450,000 clones, around 12% occurring once. The TCR sequence derives from a woman between 18 and 30 years old with type 1 diabetes. Sequencing was performed on naive CD4+ T cells from blood.

The CDR3 DNA reads TGCAGCGTTGAAGATCGGGCAGGGCGGAACACCTTC. It yields the protein CSVEDRAGRNTF. This chain joins TRBV29-1 and TRBJ1-2, with D perhaps matching TRBD1 (5 bases). The CDR3 spans 12 residues. Germline CDR1 is SQVTM and CDR2 is ANQGSEA. V dropped 0 bases and J dropped 12 bases, with 14 bases sitting between them.